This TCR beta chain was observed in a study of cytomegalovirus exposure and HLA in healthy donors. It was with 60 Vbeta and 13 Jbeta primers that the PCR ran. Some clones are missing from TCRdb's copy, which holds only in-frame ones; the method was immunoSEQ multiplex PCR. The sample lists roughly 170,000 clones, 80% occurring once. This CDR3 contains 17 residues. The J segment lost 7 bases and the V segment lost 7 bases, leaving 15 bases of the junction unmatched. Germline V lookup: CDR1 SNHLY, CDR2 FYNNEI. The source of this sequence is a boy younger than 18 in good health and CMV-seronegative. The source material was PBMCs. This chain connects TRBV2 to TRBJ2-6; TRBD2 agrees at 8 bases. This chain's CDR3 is CASTGGAVRGGANVLTF. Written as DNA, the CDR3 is TGTGCCAGCACCGGGGGGGCGGTCAGGGGCGGAGCCAACGTCCTGACTTTC.